A single sample gave rise to the 13 T cell receptor beta chains below, sequenced in a study of OX40 agonist ivuxolimab in advanced cancers. TCRdb's table, derived via immunoSEQ multiplex PCR, lists solely in-frame clones and lacks some. This repertoire shows approximately 40,000 clones, about 88% found once; its top ten account for about 13%. Specimen: CD4+ or CD8+ T cells sorted from blood, collected in a trial of the OX40 agonist ivuxolimab. These receptors came from an adult with an advanced solid tumor such as melanoma, head and neck, liver or kidney cancer.

The genes are TRBV11-2 and TRBJ2-7; 7 bases line up with TRBD1. Per germline, CDR1 SGHAT and CDR2 FQNNGV. This CDR3 is 16 amino acids long. V was pared by 4 bases and J by 3 bases, with 12 bases of the junction left unmatched. The CDR3 DNA reads TGTGCCAGCAGCTCCATCCAGGGACAGCCTTACTACGAGCAGTACTTC. It specifies CASSSIQGQPYYEQYF.

This chain uses TRBV9 with TRBJ2-3, with D perhaps TRBD2 (6 bases). V lost 1 base and J lost 6, with 21 bases in between. The CDR3 spans 17 residues. Per the germline V gene, CDR1 is SGDLS and CDR2 is YYNGEE. CDR3 nucleotide sequence: TGTGCCAGCAGCGTAATAGCGGTAGGAGCGATAGGGGATACGCAGTATTTT. It codes for CASSVIAVGAIGDTQYF.

V and J are TRBV4-1 and TRBJ1-1; 11 bases are shared with TRBD1. The V segment lost 5 bases and the J segment 3 bases; nucleotides outside the gene matches: 11. Germline values: CDR1 MGHRA, CDR2 YSYEKL. The CDR3 loop spans 17 amino acids. The CDR3 region is CASSFPGQGVSDTEAFF. DNA for the CDR3: TGCGCCAGCAGCTTTCCGGGACAGGGGGTAAGTGACACTGAAGCTTTCTTT.

The chain combines TRBV7-6 with TRBJ2-7; D perhaps matches TRBD2 (6 bases). Germline CDR1 reads SGHVS; CDR2 reads FNYEAQ. There are 16 residues in the CDR3. V dropped 0 bases and J dropped 6 bases, with 18 bases sitting between them. The DNA for the CDR3 is TGTGCCAGCAGCTTAGCGATAGGACTACGAGACCCCGAGCAGTACTTC. Translating it yields CASSLAIGLRDPEQYF.

A word on this clone: The same CDR3 can be traced to other DNA sequences in this sample. The gene calls are TRBV19 and TRBJ1-5; a possible D gene is TRBD1 (6 bases). V gave up 4 bases and J gave up 2 bases, with 12 bases separating them. This CDR3 spans 15 amino acids. Germline V gene data show CDR1 as LNHDA and CDR2 as SQIVND (reference sequence). CDR3 sequence reads: CASSNWGQGNQPQHF. The CDR3 nucleotides read TGTGCCAGTAGTAACTGGGGACAAGGCAATCAGCCCCAGCATTTT. Variable domain in full (rest from reference TRBV19 and TRBJ1-5): DGGITQSPKYLFRKEGQNVTLSCEQNLNHDAMYWYRQDPGQGLRLIYYSQIVNDFQKGDIAEGYSVSREKKESFPLTVTSAQKNPTAFYLCASSNWGQGNQPQHFGDGTRLSIL.

The chain uses TRBV5-6 and TRBJ1-1; TRBD1 might be the D (6 bases). Trimming shortened V by 3 bases and J by 12 bases, and 15 bases separated the two germline ends. Looked up from germline, CDR1 is SGHDT and CDR2 is YYEEEE. The CDR3 sequence is 12 residues long. In nucleotides, the CDR3 is TGTGCCAGCAGCTCATACAGGGAGGCCCCTTTCTTT. It yields the protein CASSSYREAPFF. Using reference TRBV5-6 and TRBJ1-1 for the parts outside the CDR3, the full variable domain is DAGVTQSPTHLIKTRGQQVTLRCSPKSGHDTVSWYQQALGQGPQFIFQYYEEEERQRGNFPDRFSGHQFPNYSSELNVNALLLGDSALYLCASSSYREAPFFGQGTRLTVV.

V usage is TRBV15 and J usage is TRBJ2-7; TRBD1 agrees at 9 bases. V gave up 3 bases and J gave up 2 bases; unmatched junction bases: 5. The CDR3 has 15 residues. Per germline, CDR1 LNHNV and CDR2 YYDKDF (reference sequence). The CDR3 DNA reads as TGTGCCACCAGCAGCGGACAGGGGAAACCCTACGAGCAGTACTTC. Protein sequence: CATSSGQGKPYEQYF.

The rearrangement uses TRBV9 and TRBJ2-3, with 11 nucleotides matching TRBD2. V lost 3 bases to trimming and J lost 3 bases; unmatched junction nucleotides: 6. The CDR3 length is 16 residues. Germline lookup yields CDR1 SGDLS and CDR2 YYNGEE. The CDR3 loop is CASSALIAGGTDTQYF. The CDR3 DNA reads as TGTGCCAGCAGCGCCCTCATAGCGGGAGGGACAGATACGCAGTATTTT.

This chain joins TRBV7-3 and TRBJ2-1; D possibly matches TRBD1 or TRBD2 (5 bases each). The CDR3 totals 11 residues. Trimming left V 2 bases short and J 9 bases short, with 5 bases between. Germline V lookup: CDR1 SGHTA, CDR2 FQGTGA. Here the CDR3 reads CASSLGGEQFF. DNA of the CDR3: TGTGCCAGCAGCTTAGGGGGTGAGCAGTTCTTC.

Relative to its sample, this clone is medium-sized (0.01 to 0.1%). As DNA, the CDR3 is TGTGCCACCAGCGGCGAAGGGAACACCGGGGAGCTGTTTTTT. Amino acids: CATSGEGNTGELFF. The chain couples TRBV15 to TRBJ2-2; no definite D call. The CDR3 is made up of 14 amino acids. Germline V CDR1 and CDR2: LNHNV, YYDKDF (reference sequence). V was clipped by 5 bases and J by 1 base, with 8 bases between them.

This chain links TRBV6-5 with TRBJ2-1; tentatively, D is TRBD2 (6 bases). Trimming took off 6 bases at V and 4 bases at J, with 13 bases between the two ends. The CDR3 length is 14 residues. Per germline, CDR1 MNHEY and CDR2 SVGAGI. The CDR3 sequence: CASRPLAEYNEQFF. CDR3 coding DNA: TGTGCCAGCAGGCCCTTAGCGGAGTACAATGAGCAGTTCTTC.

The gene calls are TRBV15 and TRBJ1-1; perhaps TRBD1 as D (5 bases). The germline V gene has CDR1 LNHNV and CDR2 YYDKDF (reference sequence). V was pared by 0 bases and J by 6 bases, with 14 bases between. CDR3 length: 15 residues. The CDR3: CATSRDLDLGAEAFF. The CDR3, as DNA: TGTGCCACCAGCAGAGATTTGGACTTAGGGGCTGAAGCTTTCTTT.

The chain has TRBV7-6 and TRBJ1-2, with TRBD1 identical over 9 bases. The CDR3 extends over 16 amino acids. Looked up from germline, CDR1 is SGHVS and CDR2 is FNYEAQ. V trimming: 5 bases; J trimming: 2 bases; junction bases outside the gene matches: 9. The CDR3 loop reads CASSQRTGDLNYGYTF. CDR3 nucleotides: TGTGCCAGCAGCCAGAGGACAGGGGACTTAAACTATGGCTACACCTTC.